This T cell receptor (beta chain) was identified in a study of OX40 agonist ivuxolimab in advanced cancers. Patients had blood sampled at baseline and again on cycle 4 day 1 and cycle 7 day 1. TCRdb's table, derived via immunoSEQ multiplex PCR, lists solely in-frame clones and lacks some. The table shows about 62,000 clones, with around 85% occurring only once. Germline values: CDR1 KGHSH, CDR2 LQKENI. V lost 4 bases, J lost 1 base, and 16 bases lay in between. The CDR3 consists of 16 residues. The sample holds one count of this clone. The chain uses TRBV18 and TRBJ1-1; possibly TRBD1 for D (5 bases). This material consisted of CD4+ or CD8+ T cells sorted from blood, taken in a trial of the OX40 agonist ivuxolimab. The sequence was collected from an adult with an advanced solid tumor such as melanoma, head and neck, liver or kidney cancer. CDR3 region: CASSLGRTNGNTEAFF. DNA of the CDR3: TGTGCCAGCTCACTGGGACGGACGAACGGGAACACTGAAGCTTTCTTT.